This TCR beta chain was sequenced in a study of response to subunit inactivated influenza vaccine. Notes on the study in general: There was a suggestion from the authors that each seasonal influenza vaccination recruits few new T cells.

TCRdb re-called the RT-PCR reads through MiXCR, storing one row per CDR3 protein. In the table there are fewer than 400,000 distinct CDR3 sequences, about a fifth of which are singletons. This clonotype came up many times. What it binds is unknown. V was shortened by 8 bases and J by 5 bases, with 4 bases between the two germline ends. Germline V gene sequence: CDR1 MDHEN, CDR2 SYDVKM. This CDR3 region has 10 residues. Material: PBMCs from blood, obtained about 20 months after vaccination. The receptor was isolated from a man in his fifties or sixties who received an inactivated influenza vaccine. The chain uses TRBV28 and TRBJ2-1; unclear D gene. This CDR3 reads CASGNNEQFF. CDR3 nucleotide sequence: TGTGCCAGCGGAAACAATGAGCAGTTCTTC.